The rows below give T cell receptor beta chains drawn from one sample of a study of blood T cell repertoires in COVID-19. Generated by immunoSEQ multiplex PCR, the TCRdb table keeps only in-frame clones and is missing some. Altogether 150,000 to 200,000 clones are present, around 85% being singletons, with the ten largest covering about 8.6%. Sequenced sample: peripheral blood. These TCRs come from a man aged 45-65 years with active or convalescent COVID-19. Both conserved end residues are part of each CDR3. The D gene is left open where the match is weak. Some rows mark clone size as missing; the rest say once, few, many or name a class of expanded clone.

D gene	clone size	V gene	J gene	CDR3 protein	CDR3 DNA
TRBD1	NA	TRBV5-4	TRBJ2-1	CASSHRDRAYNEQFF	TGTGCCAGCAGTCACCGGGACAGGGCCTACAATGAGCAGTTCTTC
NA	NA	TRBV20-1	TRBJ2-1	CSAWGGNEQFF	TGCAGTGCGTGGGGAGGCAATGAGCAGTTCTTC
NA	NA	TRBV10-3	TRBJ1-1	CAISEDMDTEAFF	TGTGCCATCAGTGAGGACATGGACACTGAAGCTTTCTTT
NA	few	TRBV11-2	TRBJ2-7	CASSLGRPPYEQYF	TGTGCCAGCAGCTTAGGCAGGCCACCCTACGAGCAGTACTTC
TRBD2	once	TRBV24-1	TRBJ2-3	CATSAGGSTDTQYF	TGTGCCACCAGCGCGGGAGGGAGCACAGATACGCAGTATTTT
NA	NA	TRBV2	TRBJ2-3	CATLASRSTDTQYF	TGTGCCACCCTGGCTAGTCGTAGCACAGATACGCAGTATTTT
TRBD2	NA	TRBV7-2	TRBJ2-7	CASSPGLVLDQYF	TGTGCCAGCAGCCCCGGACTAGTCCTCGATCAGTACTTC
TRBD1	NA	TRBV6-6	TRBJ1-2	CASSYSRQGDYGYTF	TGTGCCAGCAGTTACTCCCGACAGGGGGACTATGGCTACACCTTC
NA	NA	TRBV9	TRBJ1-4	CASSTLPGPTNEKLFF	TGTGCCAGCAGCACCCTCCCAGGGCCAACTAATGAAAAACTGTTTTTT
NA	NA	TRBV6-2/TRBV6-3	TRBJ2-3	CASSYGRLVTDTQYF	TGTGCCAGCAGTTACGGTAGACTAGTCACAGATACGCAGTATTTT
NA	few	TRBV4-2	TRBJ1-6	CASSQGTVGTNSPLHF	TGTGCCAGCAGCCAAGGGACAGTGGGCACGAATTCACCCCTCCACTTT
TRBD1	NA	TRBV19	TRBJ1-1	CASSSRQTGISSTEAFF	TGTGCCAGTAGTAGCCGACAGACAGGGATATCCTCCACTGAAGCTTTCTTT
TRBD1	NA	TRBV4-1	TRBJ1-1	CASSHGTGAFF	TGCGCCAGCAGCCATGGGACAGGAGCTTTCTTT
NA	NA	TRBV6-2/TRBV6-3	TRBJ2-2	CASSRGQSGTGSGELFF	TGTGCCAGCAGCCGAGGCCAAAGCGGTACGGGCTCCGGGGAGCTGTTTTTT
NA	NA	TRBV19	TRBJ1-2	CASMARHRNYGYTF	TGTGCCAGTATGGCCCGACATCGTAACTATGGCTACACCTTC